What follows are 27 T cell receptor beta chains derived from one specimen sequenced in a study of response to subunit inactivated influenza vaccine. TCRdb reprocessed the RT-PCR reads via MiXCR and lists one record per CDR3 protein. The sample holds some 190,000 distinct CDR3 sequences; around an eighth are singletons and the top ten take approximately 24%. The sample in question was CD8+ T cells sorted from PBMCs, obtained more than 4 days after vaccination. The receptor set was obtained from a man aged 50-60 years who received an inactivated influenza vaccine.

The CDR3 DNA sequence: TGTGCCAGCAGTCTCAAGGAGGTAGATACGCAGTATTTT. Protein: CASSLKEVDTQYF. The chain has TRBV6-1 and TRBJ2-3; the D gene is possibly TRBD2 (5 bases). The V end was cut by 5 bases, the J end by 5 bases, with 11 bases between. The germline V gene has CDR1 MNHNS and CDR2 SASEGT. This CDR3 has 13 amino acids.

The chain recombines TRBV9 with TRBJ1-2, with D possibly TRBD1 on 6 matching bases. Per the germline V gene, CDR1 is SGDLS and CDR2 is YYNGEE. The CDR3 extends over 14 amino acids. V lost 0 bases, J lost 1 base, and 7 bases lay in between. The DNA for the CDR3 is TGTGCCAGCAGCGTAGGGACAGATAACTATGGCTACACCTTC. Its translation is CASSVGTDNYGYTF.

This clonotype was picked up a small number of times. V usage is TRBV20-1 and J usage is TRBJ2-2, with 11 bases aligning to TRBD2. The CDR3 runs 16 residues. Per the germline V gene, CDR1 is DFQATT and CDR2 is SNEGSKA (reference sequence). V lost 2 bases to trimming and J lost 5 bases; unmatched junction nucleotides: 7. CDR3 amino acids: CSARKLAGERTGELFF. The CDR3 DNA is TGCAGTGCTAGAAAACTAGCGGGAGAAAGGACCGGGGAGCTGTTTTTT.

This clonotype was detected many times. This sequence joins TRBV7-6 and TRBJ2-5, with no clear D. Trimming cost V 3 bases and J 2 bases, with 7 bases left between them. The germline CDR1 and CDR2 sequences are SGHVS and FNYEAQ. The CDR3 totals 13 residues. This CDR3 is CASSLYVQETQYF. The CDR3 DNA reads TGTGCCAGCAGCTTGTACGTGCAAGAGACCCAGTACTTC.

This chain uses TRBV29-1 with TRBJ2-2, with 9 bases that match TRBD1. This CDR3 region has 14 residues. J was trimmed by 7 bases and V by 0 bases; bases with no gene match: 3. Per the germline V gene, CDR1 is SQVTM and CDR2 is ANQGSEA. CDR3 protein: CSVEEQGADGELFF. CDR3 nucleotide sequence: TGCAGCGTTGAAGAACAGGGGGCCGACGGGGAGCTGTTTTTT.

Only a few counts were recorded for this clonotype. The CDR3 bases are TGTGCCAGCAGTTACTCACGAAATGAGCAGTTCTTC. This codes for CASSYSRNEQFF. The rearrangement uses TRBV6-5 and TRBJ2-1; unclear D gene. The CDR3 contains 12 residues. Germline V CDR1 and CDR2: MNHEY, SVGAGI. The V and J ends lost 0 bases and 7 bases respectively, with 4 bases between them.

V usage is TRBV28 and J usage is TRBJ2-4, with D tentatively TRBD1 (6 bases). Trimming took off 1 base at V and 7 bases at J, with 17 bases between the two ends. The CDR3 runs to 16 residues. CDR1 MDHEN and CDR2 SYDVKM come from the germline V gene. In nucleotides, the CDR3 is TGTGCCAGCAGTTTATTGGAGCGCCAGGGGCCGAACATTCAGTACTTC. Its protein is CASSLLERQGPNIQYF.

This chain uses TRBV6-2 or TRBV6-3 with TRBJ2-5; tentative D call: TRBD2 (6 bases). The CDR3 is 15 amino acids. CDR1 MNHEY and CDR2 SVGEGT come from the germline V gene. Trimming shortened V by 4 bases and J by 4 bases, and 16 bases separated the two germline ends. CDR3 sequence: CASSSTKGLGETQYF. CDR3 coding DNA: TGTGCCAGCAGTTCTACGAAGGGACTGGGAGAGACCCAGTACTTC.

The V call is TRBV4-3, the J call TRBJ2-7; TRBD1 is a possible D gene (6 bases). CDR3 length: 13 amino acids. Germline V CDR1 and CDR2: LGHNA, YSLEER. V lost 3 bases and J lost 4, with 10 bases in between. The DNA for the CDR3 is TGCGCCAGCAGCCAGGACAGAAAATACGAGCAGTACTTC. It codes for CASSQDRKYEQYF.

The chain couples TRBV30 to TRBJ2-6; the D gene is possibly TRBD2 (5 bases). CDR3 size: 14 residues. Trimming took 4 bases from V and 2 from J, leaving 9 bases between them. Germline V gene sequence: CDR1 GTSNPN, CDR2 SVGIG (reference sequence). As DNA, the CDR3 is TGTGCCTGGAACAGCGGAGCTGGGGCCAACGTCCTGACTTTC. Its protein is CAWNSGAGANVLTF.

This clonotype was seen ten or more times. This chain uses TRBV2 with TRBJ2-7, with unresolved D. Looked up from germline, CDR1 is SNHLY and CDR2 is FYNNEI. The CDR3 is made up of 11 amino acids. V was shortened by 7 bases and J by 3 bases, with 7 bases between the two germline ends. CDR3 sequence reads: CASISGYEQYF. In DNA form, the CDR3 reads TGTGCCAGCATCTCCGGCTACGAGCAGTACTTC.

This clonotype was seen a few times. V usage is TRBV19 and J usage is TRBJ2-7, with 7 bases identical to TRBD2. This CDR3 has 13 amino acids. V shed 3 bases and J 5 bases; nucleotides not matched to a gene: 4. Per germline, CDR1 LNHDA and CDR2 SQIVND (reference sequence). CDR3 DNA sequence: TGTGCCAGTAGTATCGTGGGAGGGGACGAGCAGTACTTC. Amino acid sequence: CASSIVGGDEQYF.

The V gene is TRBV6-5, the J gene TRBJ2-7; D remains ambiguous. The germline V gene encodes CDR1 MNHEY and CDR2 SVGAGI. Trimming removed 7 bases from V and 7 bases from J, with 14 bases in between. This CDR3 region has 12 residues. CDR3 region: CASKSRLREQYF. The CDR3 region has the DNA TGTGCCAGCAAGTCCCGTTTGAGGGAGCAGTACTTC.

The genes are TRBV2 and TRBJ2-3; 11 bases are a match to TRBD2. Looked up from germline, CDR1 is SNHLY and CDR2 is FYNNEI. This CDR3 is built from 15 residues. V shed 6 bases, J shed 0 bases, and the junction held 2 bases outside the gene matches. CDR3 nucleotides: TGTGCCAGCAGGGGACTAGCGGCAAGCACAGATACGCAGTATTTT. Protein product: CASRGLAASTDTQYF.

This clonotype was picked up a small number of times. The chain is built from TRBV2 and TRBJ1-2; 10 bases map to TRBD1. V gave up 10 bases and J gave up 6 bases; unmatched junction bases: 5. The CDR3 sequence is 12 residues long. Germline loops: CDR1 SNHLY, CDR2 FYNNEI. This CDR3 reads CATRQGANGYTF. In DNA, the CDR3 is TGTGCCACGCGACAGGGGGCTAATGGCTACACCTTC.

The genes are TRBV13 and TRBJ2-7; 9 positions agree with TRBD1. The germline V gene has CDR1 PRHDT and CDR2 FYEKMQ (reference sequence). The CDR3 is 13 residues long. The trim removed 3 bases at V and 10 bases at J, leaving 7 bases unmatched. CDR3 amino acids: CASSFGTGIDQYF. The DNA for the CDR3 is TGTGCCAGCAGCTTCGGGACAGGGATAGATCAGTACTTC. Based on the CDR3 plus reference TRBV13 and TRBJ2-7, the full variable domain is AAGVIQSPRHLIKEKRETATLKCYPIPRHDTVYWYQQGPGQDPQFLISFYEKMQSDKGSIPDRFSAQQFSDYHSELNMSSLELGDSALYFCASSFGTGIDQYFGPGTRLTVT.

The genes are TRBV5-1 and TRBJ1-2, with D tentatively TRBD1 (6 bases). Germline assignment: CDR1 SGHRS and CDR2 YFSETQ. There are 12 residues in the CDR3. Deletions cut 1 base from V and 6 bases from J, with 7 bases between. DNA of the CDR3: TGCGCCAGCAGCTTGAAGGGGGATGGCTACACCTTC. Encoded protein: CASSLKGDGYTF. The entire variable domain, with the rest obtained from reference TRBV5-1 and TRBJ1-2, is as follows: KAGVTQTPRYLIKTRGQQVTLSCSPISGHRSVSWYQQTPGQGLQFLFEYFSETQRNKGNFPGRFSGRQFSNSRSEMNVSTLELGDSALYLCASSLKGDGYTFGSGTRLTVV.

This clonotype turned up a few times. The gene calls are TRBV4-2 and TRBJ2-7; D call uncertain. The germline V gene has CDR1 LGHNA and CDR2 YNFKEQ. V lost 1 base and J lost 1, with 11 bases in between. This CDR3 is 15 amino acids long. DNA of the CDR3: TGTGCCAGCAGCCAAGTATGGGGTGGATCCTACGAGCAGTACTTC. Residues: CASSQVWGGSYEQYF.

This chain connects TRBV13 to TRBJ1-5; D possibly corresponds to TRBD1 (5 bases). The CDR3 sequence is 18 residues long. Germline V gene sequence: CDR1 PRHDT, CDR2 FYEKMQ (reference sequence). V was shortened by 3 bases and J by 0 bases, with 18 bases between the two germline ends. The CDR3 region is CASSFVGGQAYSNQPQHF. CDR3 nucleotides: TGTGCCAGCAGCTTTGTAGGAGGACAAGCTTATAGCAATCAGCCCCAGCATTTT. Based on the CDR3 plus reference TRBV13 and TRBJ1-5, the full variable domain is AAGVIQSPRHLIKEKRETATLKCYPIPRHDTVYWYQQGPGQDPQFLISFYEKMQSDKGSIPDRFSAQQFSDYHSELNMSSLELGDSALYFCASSFVGGQAYSNQPQHFGDGTRLSIL.

This clonotype has only a few counts. This sequence joins TRBV7-9 and TRBJ2-7; maybe TRBD2 (6 bases). The V and J ends lost 5 bases and 1 base respectively, with 15 bases between them. The CDR3 length is 15 residues. Germline V CDR1 and CDR2: SEHNR, FQNEAQ (reference sequence). CDR3 residues: CASSPLQGGSYEQYF. CDR3 bases: TGTGCCAGCAGCCCATTGCAGGGAGGATCCTACGAGCAGTACTTC.

In its sample, this clonotype was seen a few times. The CDR3 loop is CASSEGRGHEQYF. In DNA form, the CDR3 reads TGCGCCAGCAGCGAAGGACGAGGGCACGAGCAGTACTTC. The chain combines TRBV4-3 with TRBJ2-7; TRBD2 might be the D (5 bases). Trimming cost V 5 bases and J 5 bases, with 13 bases left between them. Germline CDR1 is LGHNA and CDR2 is YSLEER. The CDR3 contains 13 residues.

This clonotype was detected a few times. The chain joins TRBV7-2 to TRBJ2-1; the D is unclear. V shed 3 bases and J shed 4 bases, with 16 bases lying between them. CDR3 length equals 16 residues. Germline loops: CDR1 SGHTA, CDR2 FQGNSA. The CDR3 coding sequence is TGTGCCAGCAGCTTCAGTTTCACCGATATATACAATGAGCAGTTCTTC. Protein: CASSFSFTDIYNEQFF.

This rearrangement joins TRBV30 to TRBJ1-1; 8 bases are a match to TRBD1. Germline trimming cut 7 bases from V and 1 base from J; bases unmatched to any gene: 17. Germline-derived CDR1 and CDR2 are GTSNPN and SVGIG (reference sequence). The CDR3 runs to 17 residues. The CDR3 is CASITGTGILGNTEAFF. As DNA, the CDR3 is TGTGCCTCCATTACCGGGACAGGTATTCTAGGGAACACTGAAGCTTTCTTT. Drawing the rest from reference TRBV30 and TRBJ1-1, the complete variable domain is SQTIHQWPATLVQPVGSPLSLECTVEGTSNPNLYWYRQAAGRGLQLLFYSVGIGQISSEVPQNLSASRPQDRQFILSSKKLLLSDSGFYLCASITGTGILGNTEAFFGQGTRLTVV.

This clonotype was seen a handful of times. The junction departs from the called germline gene at one end, perhaps through a read error. The chain links TRBV12-3 or TRBV12-4 to TRBJ2-5; 10 bases map to TRBD2. The CDR3 length is 16 residues. The CDR3 nucleotides are TGTGCCAGCCGTTTGCTAGCGGGGGATAATGAGGAGACCCAGTACTTC. This codes for CASRLLAGDNEETQYF.

This clonotype showed up many times. The chain is built from TRBV7-9 and TRBJ2-7; 8 positions match TRBD1. Germline V gene lookup returns CDR1 SEHNR and CDR2 FQNEAQ (reference sequence). The CDR3 is 15 amino acids. Trimming at V came to 4 bases and at J to 2 bases, leaving 7 bases not matched to a gene. CDR3: CASSSRQGSPYEQYF. CDR3 nucleotides: TGTGCCAGCAGCTCGCGACAGGGGAGCCCCTACGAGCAGTACTTC. The entire variable domain, with the rest obtained from reference TRBV7-9 and TRBJ2-7, is as follows: DTGVSQNPRHKITKRGQNVTFRCDPISEHNRLYWYRQTLGQGPEFLTYFQNEAQLEKSRLLSDRFSAERPKGSFSTLEIQRTEQGDSAMYLCASSSRQGSPYEQYFGPGTRLTVT.

There are many counts of this clonotype. J is TRBJ2-7 and V is TRBV6-1; TRBD2 aligns across 11 bases. V lost 6 bases and J lost 1; bases outside the gene matches: 5. Germline V gene lookup returns CDR1 MNHNS and CDR2 SASEGT. The CDR3 spans 15 residues. Here the CDR3 reads CASREGLAVSYEQYF. The CDR3 DNA sequence: TGTGCCAGCAGAGAGGGACTAGCGGTTTCCTACGAGCAGTACTTC.

V gene TRBV7-6 combines with J gene TRBJ2-3; D is unclear. The germline V and J ends were trimmed by 1 base and 2 bases, with 10 bases remaining between them. Per the germline V gene, CDR1 is SGHVS and CDR2 is FNYEAQ. This CDR3 contains 15 residues. The CDR3 spells CASSLEVSATDTQYF. CDR3 bases: TGTGCCAGCAGCTTAGAAGTGAGCGCCACAGATACGCAGTATTTT.